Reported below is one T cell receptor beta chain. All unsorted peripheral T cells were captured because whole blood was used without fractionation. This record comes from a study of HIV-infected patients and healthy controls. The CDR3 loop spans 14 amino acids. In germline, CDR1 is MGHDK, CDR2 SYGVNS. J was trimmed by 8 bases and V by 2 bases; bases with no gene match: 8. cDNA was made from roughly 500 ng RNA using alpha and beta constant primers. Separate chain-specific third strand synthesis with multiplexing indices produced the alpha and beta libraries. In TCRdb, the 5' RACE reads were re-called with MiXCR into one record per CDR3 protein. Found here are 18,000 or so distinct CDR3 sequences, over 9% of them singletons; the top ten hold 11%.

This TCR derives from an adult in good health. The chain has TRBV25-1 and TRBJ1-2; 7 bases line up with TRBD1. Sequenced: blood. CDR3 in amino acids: CASSERGRGWGYTF. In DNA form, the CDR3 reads TGTGCCAGCAGTGAAAGGGGGCGGGGCTGGGGCTACACCTTC.